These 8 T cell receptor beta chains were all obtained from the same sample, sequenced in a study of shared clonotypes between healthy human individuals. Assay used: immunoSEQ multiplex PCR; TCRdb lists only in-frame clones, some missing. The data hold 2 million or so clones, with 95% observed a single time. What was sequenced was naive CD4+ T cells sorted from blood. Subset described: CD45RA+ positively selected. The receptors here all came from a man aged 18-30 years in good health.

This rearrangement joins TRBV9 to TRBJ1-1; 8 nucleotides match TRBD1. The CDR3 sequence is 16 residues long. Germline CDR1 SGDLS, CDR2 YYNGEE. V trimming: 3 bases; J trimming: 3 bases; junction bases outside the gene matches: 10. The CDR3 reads CASSGNRGVGDTEAFF. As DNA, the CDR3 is TGTGCCAGCAGCGGAAACAGGGGGGTCGGTGACACTGAAGCTTTCTTT.

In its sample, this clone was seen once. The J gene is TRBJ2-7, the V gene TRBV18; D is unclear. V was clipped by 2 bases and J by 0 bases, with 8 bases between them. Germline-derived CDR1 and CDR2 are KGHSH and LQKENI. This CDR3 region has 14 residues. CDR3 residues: CASSPDGNSYEQYF. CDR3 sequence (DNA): TGTGCCAGCTCACCAGACGGAAACTCCTACGAGCAGTACTTC.

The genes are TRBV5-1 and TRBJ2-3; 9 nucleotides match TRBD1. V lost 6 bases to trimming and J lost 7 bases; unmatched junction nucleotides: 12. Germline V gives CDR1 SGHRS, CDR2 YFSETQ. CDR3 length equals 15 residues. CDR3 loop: CASTAGQGGGNTQYF. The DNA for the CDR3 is TGCGCCAGCACCGCGGGACAGGGAGGCGGGAATACGCAGTATTTT.

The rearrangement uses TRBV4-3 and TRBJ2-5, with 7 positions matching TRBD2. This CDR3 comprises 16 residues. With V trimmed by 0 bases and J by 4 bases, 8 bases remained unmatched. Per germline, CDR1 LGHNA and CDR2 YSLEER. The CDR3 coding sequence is TGCGCCAGCAGCCAAGATGGGGGGGGTTCAGGAGAGACCCAGTACTTC. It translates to CASSQDGGGSGETQYF.

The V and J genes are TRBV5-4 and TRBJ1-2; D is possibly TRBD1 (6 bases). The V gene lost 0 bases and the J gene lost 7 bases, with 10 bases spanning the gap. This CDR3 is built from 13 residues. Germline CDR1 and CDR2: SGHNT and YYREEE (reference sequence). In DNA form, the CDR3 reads TGTGCCAGCAGCTTGGCAGGGGTGCGTGGCTACACCTTC. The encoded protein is CASSLAGVRGYTF. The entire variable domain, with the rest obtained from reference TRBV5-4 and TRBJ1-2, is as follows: ETGVTQSPTHLIKTRGQQVTLRCSSQSGHNTVSWYQQALGQGPQFIFQYYREEENGRGNFPPRFSGLQFPNYSSELNVNALELDDSALYLCASSLAGVRGYTFGSGTRLTVV.

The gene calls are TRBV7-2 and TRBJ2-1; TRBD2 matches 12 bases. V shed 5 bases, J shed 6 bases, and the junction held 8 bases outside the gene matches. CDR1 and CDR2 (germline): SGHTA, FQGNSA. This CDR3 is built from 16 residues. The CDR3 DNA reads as TGTGCCAGCAGCCAAAGGCCGACTAGCGGGAGCAATGAGCAGTTCTTC. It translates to CASSQRPTSGSNEQFF.

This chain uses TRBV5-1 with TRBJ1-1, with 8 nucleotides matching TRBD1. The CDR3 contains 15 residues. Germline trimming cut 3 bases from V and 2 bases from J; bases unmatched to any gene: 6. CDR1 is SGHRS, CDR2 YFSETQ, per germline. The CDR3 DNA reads TGCGCCAGCAGCTCCAAAACAGGGGGTAACACTGAAGCTTTCTTT. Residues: CASSSKTGGNTEAFF.

The CDR3 is CAWSATGGAPNYGYTF. CDR3 nucleotide sequence: TGTGCCTGGAGTGCCACAGGGGGGGCTCCTAACTATGGCTACACCTTC. The rearrangement uses TRBV30 and TRBJ1-2; 8 bases agree with TRBD1. The V gene end was trimmed by 1 base and the J gene end by 0 bases; junction bases not matched to a gene: 7. The CDR3 totals 16 residues. Germline V gives CDR1 GTSNPN, CDR2 SVGIG (reference sequence).